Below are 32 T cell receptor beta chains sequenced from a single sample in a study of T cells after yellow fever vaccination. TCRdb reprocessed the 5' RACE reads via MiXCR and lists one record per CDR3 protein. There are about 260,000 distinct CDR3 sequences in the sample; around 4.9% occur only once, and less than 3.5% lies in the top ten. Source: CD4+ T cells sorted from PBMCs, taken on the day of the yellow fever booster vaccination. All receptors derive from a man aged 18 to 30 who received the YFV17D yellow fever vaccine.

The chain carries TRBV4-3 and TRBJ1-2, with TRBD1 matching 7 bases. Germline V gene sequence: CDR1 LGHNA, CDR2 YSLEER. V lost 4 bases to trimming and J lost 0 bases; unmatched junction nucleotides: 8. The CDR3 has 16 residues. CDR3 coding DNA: TGCGCCAGCAGCCCAGACAGGGTTTCAGCTAACTATGGCTACACCTTC. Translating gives CASSPDRVSANYGYTF.

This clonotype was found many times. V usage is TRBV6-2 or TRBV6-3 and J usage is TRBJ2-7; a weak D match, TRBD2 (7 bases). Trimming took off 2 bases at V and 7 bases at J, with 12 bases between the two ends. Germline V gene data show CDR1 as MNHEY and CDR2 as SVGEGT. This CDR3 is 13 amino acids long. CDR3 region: CASSYGGAQEQYV. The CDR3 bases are TGTGCCAGCAGTTACGGGGGGGCGCAAGAGCAGTACGTC.

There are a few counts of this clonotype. CDR3 residues: CASSGDGAGGTDTQYF. CDR3 nucleotides: TGTGCCAGCAGTGGTGACGGGGCAGGAGGGACAGATACGCAGTATTTT. The rearrangement uses TRBV6-6 and TRBJ2-3, with D perhaps TRBD2 (6 bases). The CDR3 runs 16 residues. The V gene lost 5 bases and the J gene lost 3 bases, with 18 bases spanning the gap. Germline V lookup: CDR1 MNHNY, CDR2 SVGAGI (reference sequence).

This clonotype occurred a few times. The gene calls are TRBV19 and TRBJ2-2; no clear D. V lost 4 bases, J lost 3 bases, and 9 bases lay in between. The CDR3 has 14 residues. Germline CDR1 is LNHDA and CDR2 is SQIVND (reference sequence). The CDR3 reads CASSNGQYTGELFF. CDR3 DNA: TGTGCCAGTAGTAATGGCCAGTACACCGGGGAGCTGTTTTTT.

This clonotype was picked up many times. CDR3 nucleotides: TGCGCCAGCAGCTTAATGGCCGAGAACACTGAAGCTTTCTTT. Translated, it gives CASSLMAENTEAFF. The chain recombines TRBV5-1 with TRBJ1-1; no firm D call. Germline V CDR1 and CDR2: SGHRS, YFSETQ. The germline V and J ends were trimmed by 2 bases and 1 base, with 9 bases remaining between them. This CDR3 has 14 amino acids.

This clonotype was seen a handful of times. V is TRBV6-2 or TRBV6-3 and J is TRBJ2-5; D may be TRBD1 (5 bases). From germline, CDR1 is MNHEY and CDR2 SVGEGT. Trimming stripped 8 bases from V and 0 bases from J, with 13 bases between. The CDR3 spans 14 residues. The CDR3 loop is CASWAGSYQETQYF. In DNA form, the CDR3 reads TGTGCCAGCTGGGCAGGGTCGTACCAAGAGACCCAGTACTTC.

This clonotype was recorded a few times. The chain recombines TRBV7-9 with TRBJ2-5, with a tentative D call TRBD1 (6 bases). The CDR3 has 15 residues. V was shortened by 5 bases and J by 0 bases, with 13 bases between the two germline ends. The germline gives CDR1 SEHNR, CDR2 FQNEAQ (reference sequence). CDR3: CASSPNRAYQETQYF. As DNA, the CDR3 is TGTGCCAGCAGCCCCAACAGGGCTTACCAAGAGACCCAGTACTTC.

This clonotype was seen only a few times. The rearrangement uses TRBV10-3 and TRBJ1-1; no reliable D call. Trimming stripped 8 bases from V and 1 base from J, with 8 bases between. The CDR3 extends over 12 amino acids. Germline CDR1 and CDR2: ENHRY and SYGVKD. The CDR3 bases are TGTGCCATCGCAGGCGGGAACACTGAAGCTTTCTTT. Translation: CAIAGGNTEAFF.

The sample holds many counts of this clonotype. The CDR3 bases are TGTGCCAGCAGCTTAGGTAGCAACACTGAAGCTTTCTTT. Translation: CASSLGSNTEAFF. This chain uses TRBV7-3 with TRBJ1-1; D gene uncertain. This CDR3 has 13 amino acids. Germline V gene lookup returns CDR1 SGHTA and CDR2 FQGTGA. V was trimmed by 2 bases and J by 2 bases, leaving 6 bases between them.

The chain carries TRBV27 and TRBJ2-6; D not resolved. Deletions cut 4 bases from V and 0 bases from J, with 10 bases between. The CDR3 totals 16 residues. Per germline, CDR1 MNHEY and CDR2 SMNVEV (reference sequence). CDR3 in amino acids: CASSWNKDSGANVLTF. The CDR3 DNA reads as TGTGCCAGCAGTTGGAACAAGGACTCTGGGGCCAACGTCCTGACTTTC.

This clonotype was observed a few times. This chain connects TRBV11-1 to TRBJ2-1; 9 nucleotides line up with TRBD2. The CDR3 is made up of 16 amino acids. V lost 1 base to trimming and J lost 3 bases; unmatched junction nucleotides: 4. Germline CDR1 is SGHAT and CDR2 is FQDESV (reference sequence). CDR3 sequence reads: CASSLGGSGGYNEQFF. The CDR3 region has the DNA TGTGCCAGCAGCTTAGGAGGTAGCGGGGGCTACAATGAGCAGTTCTTC.

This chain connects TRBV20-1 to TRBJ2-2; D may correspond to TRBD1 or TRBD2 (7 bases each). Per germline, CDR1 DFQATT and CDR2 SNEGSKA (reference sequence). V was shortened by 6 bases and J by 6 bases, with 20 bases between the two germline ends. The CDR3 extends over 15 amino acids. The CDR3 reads CSAGRQGLSAGELFF. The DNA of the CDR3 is TGCAGTGCCGGAAGACAGGGACTATCGGCCGGGGAGCTGTTTTTT.

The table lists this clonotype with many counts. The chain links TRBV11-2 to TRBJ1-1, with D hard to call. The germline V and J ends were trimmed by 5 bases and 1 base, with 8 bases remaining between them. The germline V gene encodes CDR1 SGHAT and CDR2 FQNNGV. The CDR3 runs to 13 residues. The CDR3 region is CASSITENTEAFF. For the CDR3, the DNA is TGTGCCAGCAGCATTACAGAGAACACTGAAGCTTTCTTT.

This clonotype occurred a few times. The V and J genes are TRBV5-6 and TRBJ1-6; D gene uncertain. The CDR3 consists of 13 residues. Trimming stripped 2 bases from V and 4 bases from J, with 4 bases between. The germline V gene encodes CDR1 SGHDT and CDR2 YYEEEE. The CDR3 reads CASSFRYNSPLHF. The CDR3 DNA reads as TGTGCCAGCAGCTTCCGGTATAATTCACCCCTCCACTTT.

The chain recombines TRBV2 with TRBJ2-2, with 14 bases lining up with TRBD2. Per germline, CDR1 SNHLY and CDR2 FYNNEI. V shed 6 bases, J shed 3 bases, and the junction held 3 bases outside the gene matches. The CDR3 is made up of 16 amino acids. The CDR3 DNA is TGTGCCAGCAGGGGACTAGCGGGGGCCTACACCGGGGAGCTGTTTTTT. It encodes CASRGLAGAYTGELFF.

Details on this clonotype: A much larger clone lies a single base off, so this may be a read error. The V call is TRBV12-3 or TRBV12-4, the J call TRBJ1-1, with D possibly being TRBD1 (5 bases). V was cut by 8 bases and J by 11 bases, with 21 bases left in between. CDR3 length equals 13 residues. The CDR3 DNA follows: TGTGCCAGCTCCACGTCAAGGGGATCAGATGCTTTCTTT. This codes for CASSTSRGSDAFF.

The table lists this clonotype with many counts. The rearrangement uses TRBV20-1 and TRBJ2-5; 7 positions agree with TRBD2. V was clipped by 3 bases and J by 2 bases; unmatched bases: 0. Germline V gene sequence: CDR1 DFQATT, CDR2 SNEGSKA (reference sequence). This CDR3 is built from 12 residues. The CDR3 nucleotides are TGCAGTGCTAGCGGGGGGCAAGAGACCCAGTACTTC. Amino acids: CSASGGQETQYF.

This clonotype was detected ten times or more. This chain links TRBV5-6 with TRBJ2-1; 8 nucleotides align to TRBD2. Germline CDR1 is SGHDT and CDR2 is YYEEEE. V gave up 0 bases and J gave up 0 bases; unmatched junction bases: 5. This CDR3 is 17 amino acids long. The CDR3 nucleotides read TGTGCCAGCAGCTTGGATGGCGGGGGGCCCTCCTACAATGAGCAGTTCTTC. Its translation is CASSLDGGGPSYNEQFF.

CDR3 amino acids: CASRYNTAGELFF. For the CDR3, the DNA is TGTGCCAGCAGATATAACACAGCCGGGGAGCTGTTTTTT. This chain connects TRBV7-3 to TRBJ2-2; D not certain. The germline gives CDR1 SGHTA, CDR2 FQGTGA. V gave up 6 bases and J gave up 6 bases, with 11 bases separating them. This CDR3 contains 13 residues.

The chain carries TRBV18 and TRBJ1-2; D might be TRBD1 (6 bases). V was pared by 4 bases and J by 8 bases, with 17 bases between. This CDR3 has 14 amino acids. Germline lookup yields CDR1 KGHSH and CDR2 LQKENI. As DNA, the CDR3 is TGTGCCAGCTCACGAGGCAGGGGAGAAGGCGGCTACACCTTC. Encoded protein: CASSRGRGEGGYTF. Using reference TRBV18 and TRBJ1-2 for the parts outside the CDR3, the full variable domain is NAGVMQNPRHLVRRRGQEARLRCSPMKGHSHVYWYRQLPEEGLKFMVYLQKENIIDESGMPKERFSAEFPKEGPSILRIQQVVRGDSAAYFCASSRGRGEGGYTFGSGTRLTVV.

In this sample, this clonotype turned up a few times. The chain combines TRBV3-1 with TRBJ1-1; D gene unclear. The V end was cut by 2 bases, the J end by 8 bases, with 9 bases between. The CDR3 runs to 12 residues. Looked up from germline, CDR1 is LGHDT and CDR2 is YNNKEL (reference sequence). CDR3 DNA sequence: TGTGCCAGCAGCCAACGTTGGGAGGAAGCTTTCTTT. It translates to CASSQRWEEAFF.

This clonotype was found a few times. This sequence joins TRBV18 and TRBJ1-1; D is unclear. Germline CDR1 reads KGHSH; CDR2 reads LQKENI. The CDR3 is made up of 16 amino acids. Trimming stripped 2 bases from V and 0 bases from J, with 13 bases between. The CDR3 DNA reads TGTGCCAGCTCACCATATAGACCCCACTTGAACACTGAAGCTTTCTTT. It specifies CASSPYRPHLNTEAFF.

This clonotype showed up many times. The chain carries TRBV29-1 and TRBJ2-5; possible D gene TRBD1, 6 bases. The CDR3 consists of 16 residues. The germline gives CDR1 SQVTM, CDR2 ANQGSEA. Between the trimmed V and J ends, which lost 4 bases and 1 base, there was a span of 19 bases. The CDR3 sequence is CSVGRGAGSFQETQYF. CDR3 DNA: TGCAGCGTTGGCAGGGGCGCCGGGTCCTTCCAAGAGACCCAGTACTTC.

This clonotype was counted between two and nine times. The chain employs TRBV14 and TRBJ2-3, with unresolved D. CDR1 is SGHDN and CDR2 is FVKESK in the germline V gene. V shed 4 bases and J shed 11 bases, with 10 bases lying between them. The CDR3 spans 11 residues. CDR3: CASSRWTEQYF. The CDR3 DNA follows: TGTGCCAGCAGCCGGTGGACCGAGCAGTATTTT.

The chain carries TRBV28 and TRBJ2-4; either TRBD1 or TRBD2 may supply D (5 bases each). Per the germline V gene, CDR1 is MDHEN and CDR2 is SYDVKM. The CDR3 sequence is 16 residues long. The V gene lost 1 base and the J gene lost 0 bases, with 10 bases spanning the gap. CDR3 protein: CASSLSGSLAKNIQYF. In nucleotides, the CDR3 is TGTGCCAGCAGTTTATCAGGGAGCTTAGCCAAAAACATTCAGTACTTC.

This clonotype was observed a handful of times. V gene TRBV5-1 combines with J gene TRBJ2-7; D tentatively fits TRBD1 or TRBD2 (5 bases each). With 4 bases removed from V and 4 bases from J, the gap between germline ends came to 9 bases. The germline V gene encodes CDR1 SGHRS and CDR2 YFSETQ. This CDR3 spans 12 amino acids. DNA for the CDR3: TGCGCCAGCAGCGGGGACCGGTACGAGCAGTACTTC. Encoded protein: CASSGDRYEQYF.

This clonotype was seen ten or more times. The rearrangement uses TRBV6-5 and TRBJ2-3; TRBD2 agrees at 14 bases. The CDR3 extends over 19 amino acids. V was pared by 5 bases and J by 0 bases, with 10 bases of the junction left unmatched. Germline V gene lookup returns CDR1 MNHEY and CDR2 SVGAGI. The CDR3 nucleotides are TGTGCCAGCAGTCCACCGGGACTAGCGGGGGCTAGGAGCACAGATACGCAGTATTTT. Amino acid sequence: CASSPPGLAGARSTDTQYF.

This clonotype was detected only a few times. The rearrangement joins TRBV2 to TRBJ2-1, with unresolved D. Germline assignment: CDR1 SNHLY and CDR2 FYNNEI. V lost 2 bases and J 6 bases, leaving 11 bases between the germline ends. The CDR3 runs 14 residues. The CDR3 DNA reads TGTGCCAGCAGTGAACAAGGTGGCGTCAATGAGCAGTTCTTC. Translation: CASSEQGGVNEQFF.

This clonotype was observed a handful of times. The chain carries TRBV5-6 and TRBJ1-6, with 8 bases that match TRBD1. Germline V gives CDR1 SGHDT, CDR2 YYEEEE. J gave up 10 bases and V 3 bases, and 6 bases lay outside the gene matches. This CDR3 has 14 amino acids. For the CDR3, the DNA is TGTGCCAGCAGCTCAGACAGGGGAGAATCACCCCTCCACTTT. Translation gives CASSSDRGESPLHF.

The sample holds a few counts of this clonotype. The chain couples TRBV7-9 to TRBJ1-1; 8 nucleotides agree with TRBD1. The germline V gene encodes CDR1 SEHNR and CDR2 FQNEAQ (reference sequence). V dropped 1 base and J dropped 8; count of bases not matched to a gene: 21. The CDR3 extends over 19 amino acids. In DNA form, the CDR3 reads TGTGCCAGCAGCTTAGGGGCTTACGTGATTGACAGGGGACTGCCCGAAGCTTTCTTT. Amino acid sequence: CASSLGAYVIDRGLPEAFF.

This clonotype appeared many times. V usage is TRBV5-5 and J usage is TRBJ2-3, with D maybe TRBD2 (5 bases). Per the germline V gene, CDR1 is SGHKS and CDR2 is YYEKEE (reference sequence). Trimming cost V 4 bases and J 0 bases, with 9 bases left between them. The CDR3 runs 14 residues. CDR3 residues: CASSQDYSTDTQYF. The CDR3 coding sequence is TGTGCCAGCAGCCAAGACTATAGCACAGATACGCAGTATTTT.

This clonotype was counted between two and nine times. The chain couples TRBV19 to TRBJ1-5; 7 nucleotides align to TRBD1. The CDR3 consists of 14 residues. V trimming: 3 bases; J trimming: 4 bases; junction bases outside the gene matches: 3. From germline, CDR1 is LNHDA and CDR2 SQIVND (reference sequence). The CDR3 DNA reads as TGTGCCAGTAGTATGGGGGACAGAAATCAGCCCCAGCATTTT. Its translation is CASSMGDRNQPQHF.